This T cell receptor (beta chain) was documented in a study of graft-versus-host responses after intestinal transplantation. Study overall: Each transplant was multivisceral, liver-intestinal, or isolated intestinal. Anti-thymocyte globulin served as induction for all recipients, who then took tacrolimus and steroids for approximately three years. Study-wide results and caveats: Analysis identified GvH clones in recipient marrow, with some appearing first in ileum or blood. Allograft graft-versus-host to host-versus-graft clonal ratios ran high in patients with graft-donor T cell macrochimerism.

TCRdb keeps only in-frame clones here, not all; method: immunoSEQ multiplex PCR. The data contain roughly 120,000 clones, roughly nine tenths of them singletons. As to this clone: Its specificity is unknown.

This CDR3 contains 14 residues. Germline loops: CDR1 LNHDA, CDR2 SQIVND (reference sequence). J lost 2 bases, V lost 5 bases, and 4 bases had no gene match. This rearrangement joins TRBV19 to TRBJ2-3; 7 bases align to TRBD2. Sequenced material: unstimulated CD4+ T cells sorted from spleen or lymph node cells, taken before intestinal transplant. The TCR was taken from a human donor who received an intestinal transplant. This chain's CDR3 is CASSRAGDTDTQYF. The CDR3 region has the DNA TGTGCCAGTAGTCGGGCGGGGGACACAGATACGCAGTATTTT.